The rows below give T cell receptor beta chains drawn from one sample of a study of blood T cells in healthy people across ages. TCRdb redid the calling of the 5' RACE reads with MiXCR, one entry per CDR3 protein. The repertoire consists of 600,000 to 650,000 distinct CDR3 sequences, with under 70% occurring once and the leading ten covering approximately 40%. The specimen was blood. Receptors originate from a man in his 60s in good health. The CDR3 runs from the conserved cysteine through the conserved F or W. Each record gives: CDR3 DNA, CDR3 protein, D gene, J gene, clone size, V gene. D genes are given only for firm matches. Where a row states a size, it is once, few, many or the class of an expanded clone; other rows omit it.

TGTGCCAGCAGCCCCACACCGGGCCCTATTAACAATGAGCAGTTCTTC	CASSPTPGPINNEQFF	-	TRBJ2-1	-	TRBV27
TGCGCCAGCAGCCCCCTAAGGGATGAGGCAGATACGCAGTATTTT	CASSPLRDEADTQYF	-	TRBJ2-3	-	TRBV4-1
TGCAGTGCTAGAGTTCCTAGCGGAACCTACGAGCAGTACTTC	CSARVPSGTYEQYF	TRBD2	TRBJ2-7	-	TRBV20-1
TGTGCCAGCAGGGACAGTTCCTACAATGAGCAGTTCTTC	CASRDSSYNEQFF	-	TRBJ2-1	-	TRBV28
TGTGCCAGCAGCCCAACGGGGGGCCGCGAAGAGACCCAGTACTTC	CASSPTGGREETQYF	-	TRBJ2-5	many	TRBV4-2
TGTGCCAGCAGCCCGCAAAGTTCTGGGGGGCTTAATAGCGGGGAGCTGTTTTTT	CASSPQSSGGLNSGELFF	-	TRBJ2-2	few	TRBV4-2
TGTGCCAGCAGGAATCATACTATCCGAAAGACCCAGTACTTC	CASRNHTIRKTQYF	-	TRBJ2-5	few	TRBV2
TGTGCCAGCAGCCAAGACCGGACTAGCGGGGGGGAAGAGACCCAGTACTTC	CASSQDRTSGGEETQYF	TRBD2	TRBJ2-5	few	TRBV3-1
TGCAGCGTTGAAACAGGGGGCTCCGGCGATGAGCAGTTCTTC	CSVETGGSGDEQFF	TRBD1	TRBJ2-1	-	TRBV29-1
TGCAGCGTTGACAAATACAATGAGCAGTTCTTC	CSVDKYNEQFF	-	TRBJ2-1	few	TRBV29-1
TGCAGTGCTAGAAGACCCACAGGGGATTCCTACAATGAGCAGTTCTTC	CSARRPTGDSYNEQFF	TRBD1	TRBJ2-1	-	TRBV20-1
TGCAGTGCTAGATTCCAGGCGGGAACTGAAGCTTTCTTT	CSARFQAGTEAFF	-	TRBJ1-1	-	TRBV20-1
TGTGCCAGCAGCACGACCACAGAGACCCAGTACTTC	CASSTTTETQYF	-	TRBJ2-5	-	TRBV7-2
TGTGCCAGCACCTTTCGGTCAGGGGAAGAGACCCAGTACTTC	CASTFRSGEETQYF	-	TRBJ2-5	-	TRBV11-2
TGTGCCAGCAGCCGGCCTAGCGGGGGATCTCCCTACGAGCAGTACTTC	CASSRPSGGSPYEQYF	TRBD2	TRBJ2-7	few	TRBV6-5
TGTGCCAGCTCACCGATCGCGGGGGGTGCAACAGATACGCAGTATTTT	CASSPIAGGATDTQYF	TRBD2	TRBJ2-3	-	TRBV18
TGTGCCAGCAGGCAGTGGACAGGGAAAGAAACTGAAGCTTTCTTT	CASRQWTGKETEAFF	TRBD1	TRBJ1-1	-	TRBV3-1
TGTGCCAGCAGCTTCTACAGGGAGCCTTCCTACAATGAGCAGTTCTTC	CASSFYREPSYNEQFF	-	TRBJ2-1	-	TRBV11-2
TGTGCCAGCAGACCAACTAGCGGGGGCGGGCAGTACTTC	CASRPTSGGGQYF	TRBD2	TRBJ2-7	-	TRBV28
TGTGCCAGCACCGTTGGGGGGCCTCGGGGCTACACCTTC	CASTVGGPRGYTF	-	TRBJ1-2	-	TRBV12-3/TRBV12-4
TGCATCGCCACCGGGACTAGCGGAGGGCCGTATACGCAGTATTTT	CIATGTSGGPYTQYF	TRBD2	TRBJ2-3	once	TRBV29-1
TGTGCCAGCAGCTTAGGGGGTCCCGGCGGAAAACTGTTTTTT	CASSLGGPGGKLFF	-	TRBJ1-4	once	TRBV7-9
TGTGCCAGCAGCTCCACCCTAGCGGGGGGGGACGTGACCCAGTACTTC	CASSSTLAGGDVTQYF	TRBD2	TRBJ2-5	-	TRBV11-3